This T cell receptor beta chain was captured in a study of blood T cell repertoires in COVID-19. Per the study methods: For nucleated cells, counts were estimated from reference gene primer amplification. Sequencing used immunoSEQ multiplex PCR; TCRdb keeps in-frame clones, though not all of them. The V and J calls and clone size were taken over from that table, and D and trimming were inferred from the DNA. The table lists a few hundred thousand clones, about 86% of them singletons, with about 3.4% in the top ten. Categorization into cohorts depended on clinical history that participants reported. Recovered status applied to Cohort 3 donors who had two consecutive negative PCRs. It also applied to those with clearance or with symptom resolution. The CDR3 runs to 13 residues. Deletions cut 6 bases from V and 2 bases from J, with 7 bases between.

This receptor was taken from a man aged 45-60 years who had recovered from COVID-19. The sample taken for sequencing was PBMCs or T cells enriched from blood (not recorded which). The chain joins TRBV12-3 or TRBV12-4 to TRBJ1-4; no clear D gene. CDR3 amino acids: CASRRSTNEKLFF. CDR3 in DNA: TGTGCCAGCAGGAGGAGTACTAATGAAAAACTGTTTTTT.